The 24 T cell receptor beta chains below all came from one sample that was sequenced in a study of T cells in localized non-small cell lung cancer. TCRdb keeps only in-frame clones here, not all; method: immunoSEQ multiplex PCR. The sample includes about 91,000 clones, approximately 86% of them seen just once. Source: peripheral blood, taken before any cancer treatment. Every receptor here comes from a man between 40 and 69 years old with stage I squamous cell lung carcinoma.

The CDR3, as DNA: TGTGCCAGCAGCGCCACAGGGGGTTTGGCCGAGCAGTACTTC. Amino acids: CASSATGGLAEQYF. The chain is built from TRBV9 and TRBJ2-7; TRBD1 matches at 8 bases. Germline V lookup: CDR1 SGDLS, CDR2 YYNGEE. This CDR3 contains 14 residues. V lost 3 bases, J lost 6 bases, and 8 bases stayed unmatched.

The chain combines TRBV18 with TRBJ2-2; D call uncertain. The length of the CDR3 is 12 residues. Trimming left V 6 bases short and J 3 bases short, with 5 bases between. Germline-derived CDR1 and CDR2 are KGHSH and LQKENI. The chain's CDR3 is CASSPDTGELFF. The CDR3 region has the DNA TGTGCCAGCTCTCCGGACACCGGGGAGCTGTTTTTT.

The V gene is TRBV11-2, the J gene TRBJ2-5; D remains unclear. Germline CDR1 is SGHAT and CDR2 is FQNNGV. This CDR3 is 13 amino acids long. V was trimmed by 3 bases and J by 2 bases, leaving 7 bases between them. CDR3 amino acids: CASSFIIQETQYF. DNA for the CDR3: TGTGCCAGCAGCTTTATAATACAAGAGACCCAGTACTTC.

The V call is TRBV7-2, the J call TRBJ1-6; D remains ambiguous. CDR3 size: 13 residues. Trimming pared 1 base from V and 9 bases from J, leaving 7 bases between. CDR1 is SGHTA, CDR2 FQGNSA, per germline. In DNA, the CDR3 is TGTGCCAGCAGCTTAGGCTTGGGTTCACCCCTCCACTTT. This gives the protein CASSLGLGSPLHF.

The chain combines TRBV5-4 with TRBJ2-1; D gene uncertain. Germline V CDR1 and CDR2: SGHNT, YYREEE (reference sequence). The CDR3 loop spans 12 amino acids. V dropped 4 bases and J dropped 5 bases, with 7 bases sitting between them. The CDR3 DNA reads TGTGCCAGCAGCATCCGGGACAATGAGCAGTTCTTC. Amino acid sequence: CASSIRDNEQFF.

This chain joins TRBV5-1 and TRBJ1-2; weak D call: TRBD1 (5 bases). The CDR3 has 15 amino acids. Germline V lookup: CDR1 SGHRS, CDR2 YFSETQ. V lost 1 base to trimming and J lost 2 bases, with 12 bases between them. Here the CDR3 reads CASSLTQGGNYGYTF. The CDR3, as DNA: TGCGCCAGCAGCTTGACGCAGGGTGGGAACTATGGCTACACCTTC.

This clone was counted a single time. The V and J genes are TRBV5-1 and TRBJ1-6; 7 bases map to TRBD1. There are 19 residues in the CDR3. Germline loops: CDR1 SGHRS, CDR2 YFSETQ. V shed 2 bases and J 6 bases; nucleotides not matched to a gene: 17. In nucleotides, the CDR3 is TGCGCCAGCAGCTTAGGTTTCGCCGGGACAGCGGGAAGTAATTCACCCCTCCACTTT. This codes for CASSLGFAGTAGSNSPLHF.

This sequence joins TRBV7-2 and TRBJ2-2, with 9 positions matching TRBD2. From germline, CDR1 is SGHTA and CDR2 FQGNSA. V dropped 2 bases and J dropped 7; count of bases not matched to a gene: 5. The length of the CDR3 is 15 residues. DNA of the CDR3: TGTGCCAGCAGCTTACGTAGCGGGGGAGGCGGGGAGCTGTTTTTT. Amino acids: CASSLRSGGGGELFF.

Only one count was recorded for this clone. The chain has TRBV5-1 and TRBJ2-2; possibly TRBD2 for D (5 bases). Germline lookup yields CDR1 SGHRS and CDR2 YFSETQ. CDR3 size: 16 residues. Trimming shortened V by 0 bases and J by 2 bases, and 11 bases separated the two germline ends. CDR3 nucleotides: TGCGCCAGCAGCTTGGCCCAGACGGGAAACACCGGGGAGCTGTTTTTT. Its translation: CASSLAQTGNTGELFF. Variable domain in full (rest from reference TRBV5-1 and TRBJ2-2): KAGVTQTPRYLIKTRGQQVTLSCSPISGHRSVSWYQQTPGQGLQFLFEYFSETQRNKGNFPGRFSGRQFSNSRSEMNVSTLELGDSALYLCASSLAQTGNTGELFFGEGSRLTVL.

In its sample, this clone was seen a few times. This chain links TRBV7-8 with TRBJ1-2, with 7 bases fitting TRBD1. In germline, CDR1 is SGHVS, CDR2 FQNEAQ. J gave up 4 bases and V 4 bases, and 15 bases lay outside the gene matches. This CDR3 has 17 amino acids. The CDR3 coding sequence is TGTGCCAGCAGCTCCAAGGGTCAGGGGGGCGCGATCTATGGCTACACCTTC. Residues: CASSSKGQGGAIYGYTF.

This clone has more than one count but fewer than ten. The chain couples TRBV6-6 to TRBJ1-4, with no clear D. Deletions cut 5 bases from V and 3 bases from J, with 13 bases between. This CDR3 region has 15 residues. Germline-derived CDR1 and CDR2 are MNHNY and SVGAGI (reference sequence). CDR3 protein: CASSTQNSPNEKLFF. For the CDR3, the DNA is TGTGCCAGCAGTACGCAAAACAGCCCTAATGAAAAACTGTTTTTT.

The chain joins TRBV27 to TRBJ1-1; D not resolved. Germline V CDR1 and CDR2: MNHEY, SMNVEV (reference sequence). The CDR3 spans 13 residues. Trimming took off 3 bases at V and 1 base at J, with 6 bases between the two ends. The CDR3 sequence is CASSLMENTEAFF. CDR3 nucleotides: TGTGCCAGCAGTTTGATGGAGAACACTGAAGCTTTCTTT.

A single count supports this clone. This rearrangement joins TRBV5-1 to TRBJ1-2; D gene unclear. The CDR3 sequence is 15 residues long. The germline CDR1 and CDR2 sequences are SGHRS and YFSETQ. V was cut by 0 bases and J by 3 bases, with 12 bases left in between. This CDR3 reads CASSLVGLADYGYTF. CDR3 DNA: TGCGCCAGCAGCTTGGTAGGTCTTGCAGACTATGGCTACACCTTC.

This chain links TRBV20-1 with TRBJ1-2, with unresolved D. The CDR3 extends over 11 amino acids. Trimming left V 5 bases short and J 7 bases short, with 11 bases between. Germline V CDR1 and CDR2: DFQATT, SNEGSKA (reference sequence). The CDR3 DNA reads TGCAGTGCTTCCCGAGTATCTGGCTACACCTTC. Protein: CSASRVSGYTF.

This chain links TRBV28 with TRBJ1-1, with D unclear. The germline V and J ends were trimmed by 10 bases and 2 bases, with 8 bases remaining between them. Germline-derived CDR1 and CDR2 are MDHEN and SYDVKM. The length of the CDR3 is 11 residues. The CDR3 loop is CAILSNTEAFF. CDR3 sequence (DNA): TGTGCCATCCTATCCAACACTGAAGCTTTCTTT.

The CDR3 DNA follows: TGTGCCACCCGAGTCGAAGCCAGTGAAAAACTGTTTTTT. Amino acid sequence: CATRVEASEKLFF. The rearrangement joins TRBV2 to TRBJ1-4; no clear D gene. Looked up from germline, CDR1 is SNHLY and CDR2 is FYNNEI. V lost 10 bases and J 7 bases, leaving 16 bases between the germline ends. This CDR3 is built from 13 residues.

The gene calls are TRBV10-1 and TRBJ2-5; the match to TRBD2 covers 13 bases. Germline assignment: CDR1 WNHNN and CDR2 SYGVQD (reference sequence). The V segment lost 10 bases and the J segment 2 bases; nucleotides outside the gene matches: 7. There are 15 residues in the CDR3. CDR3 nucleotides: TGCGCCAAAAGGACTAGCGGGGGCTTACAAGAGACCCAGTACTTC. Its protein is CAKRTSGGLQETQYF.

The chain has TRBV27 and TRBJ1-2; 7 nucleotides align to TRBD1. CDR1 is MNHEY, CDR2 SMNVEV, per germline (reference sequence). With 6 bases clipped from V and 4 bases from J, the junction kept 8 bases outside the gene matches. This CDR3 region has 14 residues. CDR3: CASSIRGRSYGYTF. The DNA for the CDR3 is TGTGCCAGCAGCATAAGGGGGCGGAGCTATGGCTACACCTTC.

The rearrangement uses TRBV6-5 and TRBJ1-3, with D perhaps matching TRBD1 (5 bases). The CDR3 runs to 15 residues. CDR1 and CDR2 from the germline V gene are MNHEY and SVGAGI. The ends were cut back, 2 bases at V and 8 bases at J, with 16 bases in the middle. The CDR3 bases are TGTGCCAGCAGTTACCGGGCCAGGGCCTCGGACACCATATATTTT. This codes for CASSYRARASDTIYF.

The V gene is TRBV14, the J gene TRBJ1-5; D uncertain. V lost 3 bases to trimming and J lost 5 bases, with 20 bases between them. Germline-derived CDR1 and CDR2 are SGHDN and FVKESK. CDR3 length: 17 amino acids. The CDR3 is CASSHPLGPRTDQPQHF. The CDR3 nucleotides read TGTGCCAGCAGCCATCCCCTTGGCCCTCGAACTGATCAGCCCCAGCATTTT. Drawing the rest from reference TRBV14 and TRBJ1-5, the complete variable domain is EAGVTQFPSHSVIEKGQTVTLRCDPISGHDNLYWYRRVMGKEIKFLLHFVKESKQDESGMPNNRFLAERTGGTYSTLKVQPAELEDSGVYFCASSHPLGPRTDQPQHFGDGTRLSIL.

The CDR3 protein is CASRRTLRREYNEQFF. CDR3 bases: TGTGCCAGCAGGCGGACTCTACGAAGAGAATACAATGAGCAGTTCTTC. The gene calls are TRBV6-6 and TRBJ2-1; D perhaps matches TRBD2 (5 bases). Trimming cost V 6 bases and J 4 bases, with 19 bases left between them. This CDR3 has 16 amino acids. Germline V lookup: CDR1 MNHNY, CDR2 SVGAGI (reference sequence).

V gene TRBV5-3 combines with J gene TRBJ1-6, with 10 bases aligning to TRBD1. TRBV5-3 is identified as an open reading frame with a role that is uncertain. This CDR3 has 19 amino acids. The trim removed 1 base at V and 3 bases at J, leaving 10 bases unmatched. CDR3 nucleotide sequence: TGTGCCAGAAGCTTGAAGAGACAGGGGGCGGGGGACTATAATTCACCCCTCCACTTT. Protein product: CARSLKRQGAGDYNSPLHF.

The chain couples TRBV9 to TRBJ1-2; D not certain. CDR3 length: 13 amino acids. Germline V lookup: CDR1 SGDLS, CDR2 YYNGEE. Between the trimmed V and J ends, which lost 1 base and 2 bases, there was a span of 6 bases. CDR3 DNA: TGTGCCAGCAGCGTACCCGGGAACTATGGCTACACCTTC. Translated: CASSVPGNYGYTF.

The chain couples TRBV25-1 to TRBJ2-3; 7 nucleotides match TRBD1. CDR1 is MGHDK, CDR2 SYGVNS, per germline. The CDR3 covers 15 residues. V was clipped by 5 bases and J by 0 bases; unmatched bases: 5. The CDR3 reads CASSSGQTSTDTQYF. CDR3 sequence (DNA): TGTGCCAGCAGTTCGGGACAGACTAGCACAGATACGCAGTATTTT.